This T cell receptor (beta chain) was documented in a study of blood T cell repertoires in COVID-19. Turning to the study itself: Acute and convalescent COVID-19 samples came from the United States, Italy and Spain.

Original processing notes: It was from reference gene primer amplification that nucleated cell counts were estimated. Only in-frame clones appear in the TCRdb table, and some are missing; sequencing was by immunoSEQ multiplex PCR. Clone size and the V and J calls come from that table; the DNA yielded D and trimming. Seen here are around 200,000 clones, roughly 86% observed once, and the top ten hold roughly 3.4%. Sequenced material: peripheral blood. The receptor was derived from a man aged 65 to 85 with acute or convalescent COVID-19.

The CDR3 sequence: CASSPPQGGYTF. CDR3 DNA: TGTGCCAGCTCACCACCGCAGGGGGGCTACACCTTC. The chain links TRBV18 to TRBJ1-2; D perhaps matches TRBD1 (6 bases). This CDR3 comprises 12 residues. Germline assignment: CDR1 KGHSH and CDR2 LQKENI. Trimming shortened V by 0 bases and J by 8 bases, and 7 bases separated the two germline ends.